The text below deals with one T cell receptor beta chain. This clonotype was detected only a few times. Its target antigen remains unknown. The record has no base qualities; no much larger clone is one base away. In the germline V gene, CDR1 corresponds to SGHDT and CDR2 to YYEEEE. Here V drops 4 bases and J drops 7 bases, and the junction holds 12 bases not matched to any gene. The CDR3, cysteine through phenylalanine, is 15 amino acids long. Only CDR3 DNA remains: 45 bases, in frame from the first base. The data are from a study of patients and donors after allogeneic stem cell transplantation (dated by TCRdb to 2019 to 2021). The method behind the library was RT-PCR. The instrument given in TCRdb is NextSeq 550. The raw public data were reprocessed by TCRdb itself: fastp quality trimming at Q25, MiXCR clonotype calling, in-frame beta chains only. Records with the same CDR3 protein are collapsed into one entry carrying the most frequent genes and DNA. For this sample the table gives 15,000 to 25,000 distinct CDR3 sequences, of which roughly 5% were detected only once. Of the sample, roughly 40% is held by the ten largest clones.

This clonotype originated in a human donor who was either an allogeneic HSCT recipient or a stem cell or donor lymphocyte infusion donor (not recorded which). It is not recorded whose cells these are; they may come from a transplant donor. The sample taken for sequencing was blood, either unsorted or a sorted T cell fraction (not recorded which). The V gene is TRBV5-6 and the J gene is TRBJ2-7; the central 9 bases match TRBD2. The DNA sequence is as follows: TGTGCCAGCAGCATCGTTGCGGGGGGGCCGGGGGAGCAGTACTTC. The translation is CASSIVAGGPGEQYF. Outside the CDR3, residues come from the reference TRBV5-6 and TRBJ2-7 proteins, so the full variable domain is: DAGVTQSPTHLIKTRGQQVTLRCSPKSGHDTVSWYQQALGQGPQFIFQYYEEEERQRGNFPDRFSGHQFPNYSSELNVNALLLGDSALYLCASSIVAGGPGEQYFGPGTRLTVT.